This is a list of T cell receptor beta chains from one sample in a study of T cell repertoires in cytomegalovirus infection. TCRdb passed the reads through MiXCR, listing each CDR3 protein once. The profile shows around 240,000 distinct CDR3 sequences, under 25% of them singletons. The sequenced sample consisted of CD8+ T cells from PBMCs. Every receptor here comes from a human donor in good health (CMV status not recorded). Some clones in this sample may be carry-over from other donors' samples. Each CDR3 is given with its conserved first and last residue. A D gene is named only where the DNA matches it firmly. Some rows mark clone size as missing; the rest say once, few, many or name a class of expanded clone.

few TRBJ1-1 TRBD1 TRBV14 TGTGCCAGCAGCCAAGATTGGGGGACAGGGGGTTTCGGTGAAGCTTTCTTT CASSQDWGTGGFGEAFF
few TRBJ1-3 NA TRBV28 TGTGCCAGCAGTCGGACGTTCTCTGGAAACACCATATATTTT CASSRTFSGNTIYF
few TRBJ2-5 TRBD2 TRBV7-8 TGTGCCAGCTGGGTAGCGGGGGGGCCTGGGACCCAGTACTTC CASWVAGGPGTQYF
NA TRBJ1-2 TRBD1 TRBV20-1 TGCAGTGGGCTAGGGGGCGAGGGCTATGGCTACACCTTC CSGLGGEGYGYTF
few TRBJ1-5 NA TRBV7-9 TGTGCCAGCAGCTTAGGGCCACCATATAGCAATCAGCCCCAGCATTTT CASSLGPPYSNQPQHF
many TRBJ1-5 NA TRBV28 TGTGCCAGCAGTTCCGCAGGGAGGGCGTTTGGCAATCAGCCCCAGCATTTT CASSSAGRAFGNQPQHF
NA TRBJ2-1 TRBD2 TRBV27 TGTGCCAGCAGCGGGGCGGGGGGCCCCTACAATGAGCAGTTCTTC CASSGAGGPYNEQFF
many TRBJ2-7 TRBD2 TRBV7-2 TGTGCCAGCACAACGACTAGCGGGGCCTACGAGCAGTACTTC CASTTTSGAYEQYF
NA TRBJ2-7 NA TRBV20-1 TGCAGTGCTGCTGAAGGGGGCTACGAGCAGTACTTC CSAAEGGYEQYF
NA TRBJ2-7 TRBD1 TRBV7-8 TGTGCCAGCAGCCCTGACAGGGGCGCCTTTTACGAGCAGTACTTC CASSPDRGAFYEQYF
NA TRBJ1-1 NA TRBV7-9 TGTGCCAGTGCGGCCACTGAAGCTTTCTTT CASAATEAFF
NA TRBJ1-1 NA TRBV12-3/TRBV12-4 TGTGCCAGCAGCCCTCTCACAGGGTACACTGAAGCTTTCTTT CASSPLTGYTEAFF
NA TRBJ2-2 TRBD1 TRBV7-4 TGTGCCAGCAGCCCGACAGGGCCAGGAGGAACCGGGGAGCTGTTTTTT CASSPTGPGGTGELFF
NA TRBJ2-2 TRBD2 TRBV4-1 TGCGCCAGCAGCCGACCCCTTCTAGCGGGGGGGCCTACCGGGGCGCTGTTTTTT CASSRPLLAGGPTGALFF
few TRBJ1-5 TRBD1 TRBV28 TGTGCCAGCAGCTGGACAGGGGAGGGCCAGCCCCAGCATTTT CASSWTGEGQPQHF
many TRBJ2-4 TRBD2 TRBV12-3/TRBV12-4 TGTGCCAGCAGTTTGCGGGAGATTCAGTACTTC CASSLREIQYF
NA TRBJ1-1 NA TRBV28 TGTGCCAGCAGTTTCCGCGTAGGCTATGAAGCTTTCTTT CASSFRVGYEAFF
many TRBJ1-3 NA TRBV12-3/TRBV12-4 TGTGCCAGCAGTTTCTCTCCGGGGGCAACAGGAAACACCATATATTTT CASSFSPGATGNTIYF
few TRBJ1-3 NA TRBV9 TGTGCCAGCAGCGTAGGTCAGGGTACTGGAAACACCATATATTTT CASSVGQGTGNTIYF
few TRBJ2-7 TRBD1 TRBV12-3/TRBV12-4 TGTGCCAGCAGTCGGACAGGGAAGTCCTACGAGCAGTACTTC CASSRTGKSYEQYF
many TRBJ2-5 NA TRBV12-3/TRBV12-4 TGTGCCAGCAGCCCGACAGGGCGGGAGGAGACCCAGTACTTC CASSPTGREETQYF
many TRBJ2-3 NA TRBV7-2 TGTGCCAGCAGCTTAGATCGGCGAGTGGCTAGCACAGATACGCAGTATTTT CASSLDRRVASTDTQYF
many TRBJ1-1 TRBD1 TRBV20-1 TGCAGTGCTAGAGATCTGGGACAGGGGGACACTGAAGCTTTCTTT CSARDLGQGDTEAFF
NA TRBJ2-1 TRBD2 TRBV28 TGTGCCAGCAGTTTGCGCAGGGACTACTACAATGAGCAGTTCTTC CASSLRRDYYNEQFF
NA TRBJ2-1 TRBD2 TRBV7-9 TGTGCCAGCAGCTTACTAGCGGCCAACTACAATGAGCAGTTCTTC CASSLLAANYNEQFF
many TRBJ1-1 NA TRBV28 TGTGCCAGCAGCCAGAGCCCCTCAGGGTTCCCAAGGAGTGAAGCTTTCTTT CASSQSPSGFPRSEAFF
few TRBJ2-2 TRBD2 TRBV12-3/TRBV12-4 TGTGCCAGCGGATTTGTAGCGGGTCACACCGGGGAGCTGTTTTTT CASGFVAGHTGELFF
once TRBJ2-1 TRBD2 TRBV14 TGTGCCAGCAGCCCCAGCGGGGGGGCCTATGATGAGCAGTTCTTC CASSPSGGAYDEQFF
few TRBJ1-1 NA TRBV2 TGTGCCAGCAGTGAATCGAGGGGATCATCTTCTGAAGCTTTCTTT CASSESRGSSSEAFF
NA TRBJ2-7 NA TRBV5-5 TGTGCCAGCAGCTTGGCGGCCTTTGACTCCTACGAGCAGTACTTC CASSLAAFDSYEQYF
few TRBJ2-1 NA TRBV4-1 TGCGCCAGCAGCCAAGACCCCGCGGGAAATGAGCAGTTCTTC CASSQDPAGNEQFF
NA TRBJ2-1 TRBD2 TRBV19 TGTGCCAGTATGGCGGGGGGGGGCAATGAGCAGTTCTTC CASMAGGGNEQFF
NA TRBJ1-1 NA TRBV5-1 TGCGCCAGCAGAGGAACTAACACTGAAGCTTTCTTT CASRGTNTEAFF
many TRBJ1-1 NA TRBV4-1 TGCGCCAGCAGCCAAGAAATGGGGGTCGGCGGCACTGAAGCTTTCTTT CASSQEMGVGGTEAFF
few TRBJ2-7 TRBD2 TRBV7-2 TGTGCCAGCAGCGGGAGACTAGCGGGGGCCTACTACGAGCAGTACTTC CASSGRLAGAYYEQYF
few TRBJ2-2 NA TRBV4-1 TGCGCCAGCAGCCACCGCCCCGGGGAGCTGTTTTTT CASSHRPGELFF
many TRBJ2-1 TRBD2 TRBV7-6 TGTGCCAGCAGCACCCTAGCGGGGGGGCCCTACAATGAGCAGTTCTTC CASSTLAGGPYNEQFF
few TRBJ2-3 TRBD2 TRBV20-1 TGCAGTGCTAGATTATGGACTAGCGGCGTTTTAGATACGCAGTATTTT CSARLWTSGVLDTQYF
medium-sized TRBJ1-1 TRBD1 TRBV19 TGTGCCAGTAGTACCCGGGACAGTAGAGGCACTGAAGCTTTCTTT CASSTRDSRGTEAFF
many TRBJ1-1 TRBD1 TRBV6-2/TRBV6-3 TGTGCCAGCAGTTACTATCAGGGGGCCGCCCTGTTCAACACTGAAGCTTTCTTT CASSYYQGAALFNTEAFF
NA TRBJ1-1 NA TRBV6-5 TGTGCCAGCTTAGGTGCGAACACTGAAGCTTTCTTT CASLGANTEAFF
NA TRBJ2-3 TRBD2 TRBV29-1 TGCAGCGTTCCGCTAGCGGGAGGGGCCGATACGCAGTATTTT CSVPLAGGADTQYF
few TRBJ2-1 NA TRBV9 TGTGCCAGCAGCGGATACAGTCACAATGAGCAGTTCTTC CASSGYSHNEQFF
few TRBJ1-5 TRBD1 TRBV20-1 TGCAGTGCTAGGGGACGGGACAGGGGGATTTTAGCTGTGGGCAATCAGCCCCAGCATTTT CSARGRDRGILAVGNQPQHF
NA TRBJ1-5 NA TRBV7-9 TGTGCCAGCAGCTTAATGGGGGTAGAGCAGCCCCAGCATTTT CASSLMGVEQPQHF
NA TRBJ1-5 NA TRBV12-3/TRBV12-4 TGTGCCAGCAGTTTAAACAGCGATAGCAATCAGCCCCAGCATTTT CASSLNSDSNQPQHF
many TRBJ1-1 TRBD1 TRBV7-6 TGTGCCAGCAGCCGAATCCCGGGACAGGGGGCGTCGAGGGACACTGAAGCTTTCTTT CASSRIPGQGASRDTEAFF